This T cell receptor (beta chain) appears in the sequencing data of a study of T-cell memory formation after mild COVID-19 (dated by TCRdb to 2020 to 2022). As for the study more broadly: TCR sequence clusters from the two donors were largely donor specific. In a couple of donors, T-cell clones that expanded and contracted after mild COVID-19 were tracked by sequencing TCRalpha and TCRbeta repertoires over time. Two young, previously healthy adult volunteers, one female and one male, were included in the cohort.

Data came from an Illumina NovaSeq 6000. Using 5'RACE with constant-segment primers, TCRalpha and TCRbeta cDNA libraries were constructed, with sample barcodes and unique molecular identifiers added in the process. RNA was extracted from every sample with Trizol reagent. The libraries were amplified in two PCR steps, and the second step added a second sample barcode and Illumina TruSeq adapters. Libraries were sequenced on an Illumina NovaSeq with 2 x 150 bp paired-end reads. In the original analysis: Reads were demultiplexed and collapsed into UMI-guided consensus sequences with migec v1.2.7. Using mixcr v2.1.11, UMI consensuses were aligned to TRA and TRB V and J templates and then assembled into clonotypes. A clonotype was counted as expanded or contracted only if both edgeR and NoisET called the change significant, with noise models trained on biological replicates. For edgeR calls, the thresholds were a false discovery rate-adjusted p below 0.01 and a log2 fold-change of 1. As an exploratory analysis of dynamics, max-normalized trajectories of the 1000 most abundant clonotypes were examined with PCA combined with hierarchical clustering. Separately sequenced CD4+ and CD8+ repertoires were used to assign the CD4 or CD8 phenotype of responding clones. TCRdb passed the public sequencing reads through fastp at Q25 and MiXCR, retaining productive beta sequences. When rows share a CDR3 protein, they turn into one entry using the most common DNA and genes. TCRdb, not the original authors, processed these V and J calls. This sample holds a few hundred thousand distinct CDR3 sequences; 14% were observed only once. Roughly a fifth of the sample is taken by the ten largest.

The germline V gene provides CDR1 MNHEY and CDR2 SVGEGT. Compared with germline, V lacks 6 bases and J lacks 1 base; bases without a gene match: 5. From the cysteine up to the phenylalanine, the CDR3 has a length of 14 residues. Here the CDR3 DNA is all that survives: 42 bases in frame from base 1. Note on this clonotype: Its antigen is currently not known. Per-base qualities were not stored, and no clone one base away is much larger.

Study-wide findings and limitations: Only two mild cases were covered in the study, and larger cohorts including severe cases with pre-infection samples were considered necessary. Contracting CD4+ clones appeared mostly in the CM and EM memory subsets, whereas CD8+ clones were enriched in EMRA. Clones contracting from day 15 to 85 had balanced CD4/CD8 phenotypes, while a second wave expanding from day 15 to 37 was biased towards CD4+. Some responding clones were found in pre-infection memory, which suggests that pre-existing cross-reactive memory T cells took part in the SARS-CoV-2 response. SARS-CoV-2 specificity of the second-wave clones peaking on day 37 was not confirmed.

Ficoll-Paque density gradient centrifugation was the method used to isolate PBMCs. The chain is made from TRBV6-2 or TRBV6-3 and TRBJ2-7; the central 8 bases match TRBD2. The specimen sequenced was PBMCs or a T cell subset sorted from them (not recorded which). The sequence came from a man aged 18 to 35 who had mild COVID-19 (a few samples of this study predate the infection). The sample titles of this study are shuffled in the database, so cell type and time point are left out; the donor was told from shared clones. The encoded CDR3 is CASRLAGLSYEQYF. The bases read TGTGCCAGCAGATTAGCGGGGTTATCCTACGAGCAGTACTTC.